The sequence of this T cell receptor beta chain was determined in a study of blood T cell repertoires in COVID-19 (dated by TCRdb to about 2020). Broadly, across the study: Samples from collaborators originated in the United States, Italy and Spain and spanned both the acute and convalescent phases of COVID-19. Nearly every sample came with metadata listing a de-identified subject ID, COVID-19 status, age in years and sex. Where HLA class I and class II types were available, the types were taken from metadata supplied by the sample provider, not from assay-based typing. The samples were drawn from the first 160 participants of the ongoing ImmuneRACE study and from 1,254 subjects provided by 6 global collaborators. Subjects who had been exposed to COVID-19, were actively infected with it, or had recovered from it provided the deeply sampled blood TCRbeta repertoires that made up the dataset. A freely available public database, intended as a resource for researchers studying the immune response to SARS-CoV-2, is where the repertoires were released. The prospective study material was composed of cDNA or gDNA derived from T cells, B-cell-depleted T cells, or PBMCs.

The immunoSEQ Assay, a bias-controlled multiplex PCR, was used to amplify TCRbeta CDR3 regions from genomic DNA. On the authors' methods: Within the assay, amplification of reference gene primers was used to estimate how many nucleated cells each sample contained. To quantify the absolute abundance of each unique TCRbeta CDR3 rearrangement, sequence reads were collapsed and filtered. For each sample, productive Simpson clonality was calculated by taking the square root of Simpson's diversity index across productive rearrangements. TCRdb carries this immuneACCESS record with in-frame sequences only. Its versions omit some clonotypes, under half of them owing to an unresolved V gene in the studies checked, with the rest unexplained. The V and J calls and the clone size are those of that table, but D and trimming were determined from the DNA. For this sample the table gives roughly 43,000 clones, of which 88% were detected only once. About 4.6% of the sample goes to the ten largest clones.

Whole blood was collected in K2EDTA tubes by collaborating institutions according to the institutions' own protocols. For TCRbeta analysis, collaborators shipped samples as frozen whole blood, isolated PBMCs, or DNA extracted from either of those sample types. General findings and caveats noted by the study authors: How much clinical and demographic metadata was included differed by source and by participant, and the metadata was provided uncurated.

This clone appeared a single time. Which antigen it targets is not known. Base qualities are missing; no much larger clone stands one base away. CDR1 and CDR2 (SGHVS, FQNEAQ) derive from the germline V gene. The CDR3, from cysteine to phenylalanine, totals 14 residues. Only the CDR3 DNA is retained, 42 bases long and in frame from the first base. The V end loses 5 bases and the J end loses 6 bases, and a stretch of 17 bases separates them. The chain links TRBV7-8 with TRBJ2-7; the D gene assignment is ambiguous. The sample taken for sequencing was peripheral blood. This TCR was recovered from a human donor in a cohort sampled during active COVID-19. The CDR3 is CASSISMGRVEQYF. The DNA sequence follows: TGTGCCAGCAGCATTAGCATGGGTAGAGTCGAGCAGTACTTC.